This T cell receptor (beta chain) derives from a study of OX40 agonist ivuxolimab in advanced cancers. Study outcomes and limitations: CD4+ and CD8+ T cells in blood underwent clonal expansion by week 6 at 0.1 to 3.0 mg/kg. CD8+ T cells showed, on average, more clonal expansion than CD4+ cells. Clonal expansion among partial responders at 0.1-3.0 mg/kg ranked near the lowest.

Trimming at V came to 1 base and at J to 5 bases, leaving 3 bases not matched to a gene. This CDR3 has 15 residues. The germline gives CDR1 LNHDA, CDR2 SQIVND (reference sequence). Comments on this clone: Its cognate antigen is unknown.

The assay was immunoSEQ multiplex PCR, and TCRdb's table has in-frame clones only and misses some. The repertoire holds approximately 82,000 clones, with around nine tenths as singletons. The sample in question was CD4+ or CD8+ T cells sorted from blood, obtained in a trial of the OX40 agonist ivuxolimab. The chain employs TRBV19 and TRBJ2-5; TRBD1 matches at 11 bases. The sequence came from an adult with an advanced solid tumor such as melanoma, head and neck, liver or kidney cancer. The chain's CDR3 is CASSIGTGGGETQYF. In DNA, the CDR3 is TGTGCCAGTAGTATAGGGACAGGGGGCGGGGAGACCCAGTACTTC.